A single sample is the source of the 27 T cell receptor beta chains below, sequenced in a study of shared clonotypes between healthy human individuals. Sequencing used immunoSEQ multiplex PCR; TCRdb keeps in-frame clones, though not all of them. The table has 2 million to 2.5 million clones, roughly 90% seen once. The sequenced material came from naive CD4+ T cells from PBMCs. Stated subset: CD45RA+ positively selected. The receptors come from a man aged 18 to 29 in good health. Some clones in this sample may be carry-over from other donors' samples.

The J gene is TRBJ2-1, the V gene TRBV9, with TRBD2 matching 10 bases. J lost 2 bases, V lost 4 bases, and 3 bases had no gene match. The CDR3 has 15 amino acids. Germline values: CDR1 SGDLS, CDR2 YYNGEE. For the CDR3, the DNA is TGTGCCAGCAGCCTAGCGGGGGCCCCCTACAATGAGCAGTTCTTC. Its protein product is CASSLAGAPYNEQFF.

The CDR3 bases are TGTGCCACCAGCAGAAGACAGGGGGACACTGAAGCTTTCTTT. Its protein product is CATSRRQGDTEAFF. The genes are TRBV15 and TRBJ1-1, with TRBD1 matching 9 bases. From germline, CDR1 is LNHNV and CDR2 YYDKDF (reference sequence). This CDR3 is built from 14 residues. After removal of 2 bases from V and 3 bases from J, the junction contained 1 base not matched to a gene.

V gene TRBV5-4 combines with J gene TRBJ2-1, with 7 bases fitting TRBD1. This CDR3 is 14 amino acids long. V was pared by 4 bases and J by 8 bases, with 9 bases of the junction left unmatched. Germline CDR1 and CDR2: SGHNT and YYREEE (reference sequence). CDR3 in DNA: TGTGCCAGCAGCATAAGACAGGGTCGTGATGAGCAGTTCTTC. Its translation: CASSIRQGRDEQFF.

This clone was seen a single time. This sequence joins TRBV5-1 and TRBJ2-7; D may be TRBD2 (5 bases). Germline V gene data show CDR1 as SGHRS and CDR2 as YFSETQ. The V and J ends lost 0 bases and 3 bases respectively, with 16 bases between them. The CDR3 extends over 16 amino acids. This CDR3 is CASSLGFRGAVYEQYF. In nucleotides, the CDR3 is TGCGCCAGCAGCTTGGGATTTCGGGGTGCGGTCTACGAGCAGTACTTC.

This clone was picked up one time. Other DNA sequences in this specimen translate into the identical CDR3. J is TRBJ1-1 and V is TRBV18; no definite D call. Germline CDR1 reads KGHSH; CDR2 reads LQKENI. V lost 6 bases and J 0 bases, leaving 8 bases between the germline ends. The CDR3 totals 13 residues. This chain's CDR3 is CASSPVVNTEAFF. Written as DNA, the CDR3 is TGTGCCAGCTCCCCCGTGGTGAACACTGAAGCTTTCTTT.

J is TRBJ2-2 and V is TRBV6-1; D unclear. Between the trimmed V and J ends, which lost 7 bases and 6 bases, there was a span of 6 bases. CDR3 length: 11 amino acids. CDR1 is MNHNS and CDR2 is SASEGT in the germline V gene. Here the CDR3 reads CASKRPGELFF. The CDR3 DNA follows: TGTGCCAGCAAAAGGCCCGGGGAGCTGTTTTTT.

CDR3 in amino acids: CASSFLGGTEAFF. CDR3 sequence (DNA): TGTGCCAGCAGTTTTCTGGGAGGCACTGAAGCTTTCTTT. V and J are TRBV28 and TRBJ1-1, with D unresolved. The V end lost 3 bases, the J end lost 4 bases, and 9 bases lay between the germline ends. The CDR3 runs to 13 residues. Looked up from germline, CDR1 is MDHEN and CDR2 is SYDVKM.

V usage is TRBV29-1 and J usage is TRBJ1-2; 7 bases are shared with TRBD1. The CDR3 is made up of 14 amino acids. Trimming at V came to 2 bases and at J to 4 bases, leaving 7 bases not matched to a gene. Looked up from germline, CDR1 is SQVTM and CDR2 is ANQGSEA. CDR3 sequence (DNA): TGCAGCGTTGAAAGGTACAGGGGTTTCTATGGCTACACCTTC. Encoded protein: CSVERYRGFYGYTF.

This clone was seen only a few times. The CDR3 nucleotides are TGTGCCAGCAGCCCCTTTGGCGGGGAGCTGTTTTTT. This encodes CASSPFGGELFF. V is TRBV7-8 and J is TRBJ2-2; D remains ambiguous. V lost 5 bases to trimming and J lost 7 bases, with 8 bases between them. Germline V gives CDR1 SGHVS, CDR2 FQNEAQ. The CDR3 sequence is 12 residues long.

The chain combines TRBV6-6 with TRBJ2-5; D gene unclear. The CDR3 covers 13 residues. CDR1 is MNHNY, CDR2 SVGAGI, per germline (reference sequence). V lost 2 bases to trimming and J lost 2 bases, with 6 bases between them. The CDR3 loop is CASSYPPQETQYF. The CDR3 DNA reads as TGTGCCAGCAGTTACCCGCCTCAAGAGACCCAGTACTTC.

The chain's CDR3 is CASSSTGMAGELFF. CDR3 bases: TGTGCCAGCAGTTCGACAGGGATGGCCGGGGAGCTGTTTTTT. The chain is built from TRBV7-2 and TRBJ2-2, with 7 bases that match TRBD1. V lost 6 bases and J lost 6; bases outside the gene matches: 7. This CDR3 has 14 amino acids. Germline values: CDR1 SGHTA, CDR2 FQGNSA.

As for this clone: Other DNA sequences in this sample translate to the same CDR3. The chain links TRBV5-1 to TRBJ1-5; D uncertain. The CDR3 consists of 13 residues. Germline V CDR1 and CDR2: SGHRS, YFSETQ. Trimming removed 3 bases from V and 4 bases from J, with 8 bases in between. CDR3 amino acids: CASSSDPNQPQHF. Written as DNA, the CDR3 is TGCGCCAGCAGCTCCGACCCGAATCAGCCCCAGCATTTT.

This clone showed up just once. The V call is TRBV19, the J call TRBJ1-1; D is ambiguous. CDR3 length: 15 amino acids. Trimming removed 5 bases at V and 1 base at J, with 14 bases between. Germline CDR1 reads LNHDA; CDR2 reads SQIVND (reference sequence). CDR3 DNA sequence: TGTGCCAGTAGTGGATTAACGGGTAGGAACACTGAAGCTTTCTTT. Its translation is CASSGLTGRNTEAFF.

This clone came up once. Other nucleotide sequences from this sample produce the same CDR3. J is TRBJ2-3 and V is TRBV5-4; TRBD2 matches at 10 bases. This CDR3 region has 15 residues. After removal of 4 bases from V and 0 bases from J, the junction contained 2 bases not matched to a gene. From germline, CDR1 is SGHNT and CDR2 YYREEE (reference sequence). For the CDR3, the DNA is TGTGCCAGCAGCCCGACTAGCGGGAGCACAGATACGCAGTATTTT. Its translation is CASSPTSGSTDTQYF.

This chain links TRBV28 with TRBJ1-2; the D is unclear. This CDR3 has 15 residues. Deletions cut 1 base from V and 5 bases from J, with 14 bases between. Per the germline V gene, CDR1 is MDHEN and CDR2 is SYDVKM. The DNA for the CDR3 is TGTGCCAGCAGTTTATACGGGATACCTGATTATGGCTACACCTTC. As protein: CASSLYGIPDYGYTF.

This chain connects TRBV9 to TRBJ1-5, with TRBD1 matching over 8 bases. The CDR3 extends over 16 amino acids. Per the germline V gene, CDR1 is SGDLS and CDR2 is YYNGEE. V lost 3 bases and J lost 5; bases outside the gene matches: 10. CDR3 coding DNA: TGTGCCAGCAGCGAGTGGTTATACAGGGGGTATCAGCCCCAGCATTTT. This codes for CASSEWLYRGYQPQHF.

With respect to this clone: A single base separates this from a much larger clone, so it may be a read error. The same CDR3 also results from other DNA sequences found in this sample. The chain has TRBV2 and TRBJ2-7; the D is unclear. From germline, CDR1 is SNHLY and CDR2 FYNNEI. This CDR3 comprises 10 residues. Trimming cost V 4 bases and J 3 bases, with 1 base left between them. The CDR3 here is CASSGYEQYF. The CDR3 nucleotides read TGTGCCAGCAGTGGCTACGAGCAGTACTTC. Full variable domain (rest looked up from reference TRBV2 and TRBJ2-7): EPEVTQTPSHQVTQMGQEVILRCVPISNHLYFYWYRQILGQKVEFLVSFYNNEISEKSEIFDDQFSVERPDGSNFTLKIRSTKLEDSAMYFCASSGYEQYFGPGTRLTVT.

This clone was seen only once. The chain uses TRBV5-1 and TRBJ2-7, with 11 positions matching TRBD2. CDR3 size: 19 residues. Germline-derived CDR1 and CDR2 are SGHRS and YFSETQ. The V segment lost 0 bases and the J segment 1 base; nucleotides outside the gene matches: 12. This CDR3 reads CASSLAAPGLAARSYEQYF. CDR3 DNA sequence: TGCGCCAGCAGCTTGGCGGCTCCGGGACTAGCGGCGAGATCCTACGAGCAGTACTTC.

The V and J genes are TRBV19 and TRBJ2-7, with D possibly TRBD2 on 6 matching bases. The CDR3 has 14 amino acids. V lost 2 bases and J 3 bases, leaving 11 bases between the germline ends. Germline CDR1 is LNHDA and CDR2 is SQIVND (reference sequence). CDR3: CASSILRGNYEQYF. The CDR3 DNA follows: TGTGCCAGTAGTATACTGCGGGGCAACTACGAGCAGTACTTC.

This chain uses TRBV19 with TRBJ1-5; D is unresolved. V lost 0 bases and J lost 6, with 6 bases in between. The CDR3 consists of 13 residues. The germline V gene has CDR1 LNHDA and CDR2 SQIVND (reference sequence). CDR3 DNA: TGTGCCAGTAGTATAGAGAATCTTCAGCCCCAGCATTTT. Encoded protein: CASSIENLQPQHF.

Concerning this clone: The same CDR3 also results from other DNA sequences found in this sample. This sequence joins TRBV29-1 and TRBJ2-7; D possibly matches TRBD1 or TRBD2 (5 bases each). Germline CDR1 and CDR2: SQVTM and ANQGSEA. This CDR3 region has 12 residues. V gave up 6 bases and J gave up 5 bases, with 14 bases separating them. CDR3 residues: CSVDDGTDEQYF. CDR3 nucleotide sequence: TGCAGCGTCGATGATGGGACGGACGAGCAGTACTTC.

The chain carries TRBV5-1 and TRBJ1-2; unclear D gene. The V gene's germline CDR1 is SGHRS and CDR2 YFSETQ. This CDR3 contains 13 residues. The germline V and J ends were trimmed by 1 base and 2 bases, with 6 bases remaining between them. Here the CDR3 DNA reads TGCGCCAGCAGCTTGTGGGCCAACTATGGCTACACCTTC. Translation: CASSLWANYGYTF.

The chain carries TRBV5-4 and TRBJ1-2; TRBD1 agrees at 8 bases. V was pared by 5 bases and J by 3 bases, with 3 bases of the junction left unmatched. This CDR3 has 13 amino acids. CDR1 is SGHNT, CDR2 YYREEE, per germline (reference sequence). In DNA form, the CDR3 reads TGTGCCAGCAGGCCGGACAGGGACTATGGCTACACCTTC. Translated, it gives CASRPDRDYGYTF.

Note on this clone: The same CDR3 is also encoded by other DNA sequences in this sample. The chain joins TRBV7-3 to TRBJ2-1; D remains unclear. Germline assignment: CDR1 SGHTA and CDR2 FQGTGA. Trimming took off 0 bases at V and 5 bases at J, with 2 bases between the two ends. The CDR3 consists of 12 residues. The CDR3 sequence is CASSLTNNEQFF. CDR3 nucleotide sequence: TGTGCCAGCAGCTTAACTAACAATGAGCAGTTCTTC.

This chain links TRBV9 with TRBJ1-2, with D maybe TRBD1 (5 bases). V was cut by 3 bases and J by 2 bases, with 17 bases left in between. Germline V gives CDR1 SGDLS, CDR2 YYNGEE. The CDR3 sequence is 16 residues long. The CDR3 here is CASSGRGAGGNYGYTF. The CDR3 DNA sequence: TGTGCCAGCAGCGGAAGAGGGGCAGGCGGAAACTATGGCTACACCTTC. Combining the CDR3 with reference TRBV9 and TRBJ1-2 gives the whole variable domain DSGVTQTPKHLITATGQRVTLRCSPRSGDLSVYWYQQSLDQGLQFLIQYYNGEERAKGNILERFSAQQFPDLHSELNLSSLELGDSALYFCASSGRGAGGNYGYTFGSGTRLTVV.

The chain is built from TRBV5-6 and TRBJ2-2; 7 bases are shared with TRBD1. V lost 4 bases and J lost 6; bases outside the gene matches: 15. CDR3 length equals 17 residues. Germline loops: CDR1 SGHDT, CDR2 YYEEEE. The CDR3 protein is CASSPEWTGIGAGELFF. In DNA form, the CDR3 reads TGTGCCAGCAGCCCCGAATGGACAGGAATAGGGGCCGGGGAGCTGTTTTTT.

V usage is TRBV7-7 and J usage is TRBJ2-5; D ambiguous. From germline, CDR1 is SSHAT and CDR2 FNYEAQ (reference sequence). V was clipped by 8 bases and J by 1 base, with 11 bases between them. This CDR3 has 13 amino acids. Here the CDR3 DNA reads TGTGCCAGCGGGTCCCCGGTCCAAGAGACCCAGTACTTC. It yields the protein CASGSPVQETQYF.